These 18 T cell receptor beta chains were all obtained from the same sample, sequenced in a study of blood T cell repertoires in COVID-19. This table comes from immunoSEQ multiplex PCR, and its TCRdb copy is limited to in-frame clones, with some not included. The data contain around 370,000 clones, more than 75% of them seen just once; the ten biggest clones take up just under 6.5%. Sequenced sample: peripheral blood. The source of these receptors is a woman in her forties or fifties with COVID-19, enrolled during active disease.

This chain connects TRBV7-6 to TRBJ2-3, with D perhaps TRBD1 (6 bases). The CDR3 contains 15 residues. The V gene lost 3 bases and the J gene lost 5 bases, with 15 bases spanning the gap. The V gene's germline CDR1 is SGHVS and CDR2 FNYEAQ. CDR3 sequence: CASSLAQTGRDTQYF. The CDR3 region has the DNA TGTGCCAGCAGCTTGGCCCAAACAGGGAGAGATACGCAGTATTTT.

V gene TRBV13 combines with J gene TRBJ2-2, with TRBD2 as a possible D gene (5 bases). The V gene's germline CDR1 is PRHDT and CDR2 FYEKMQ (reference sequence). The CDR3 extends over 20 amino acids. The V end was cut by 3 bases, the J end by 0 bases, with 23 bases between. The DNA of the CDR3 is TGTGCCAGCAGCTTGCGTCGGCGCATCGGGATTTCCACGAACACCGGGGAGCTGTTTTTT. Encoded protein: CASSLRRRIGISTNTGELFF.

This clone has more than one count but fewer than ten. Within the sample, other DNA sequences also encode this same CDR3. V and J are TRBV5-1 and TRBJ1-4, with unresolved D. V was trimmed by 0 bases and J by 0 bases, leaving 6 bases between them. Germline V gene sequence: CDR1 SGHRS, CDR2 YFSETQ. The CDR3 spans 15 residues. The CDR3 nucleotides are TGCGCCAGCAGCTTGGCCCCCGCAACTAATGAAAAACTGTTTTTT. Protein: CASSLAPATNEKLFF.

The V call is TRBV19, the J call TRBJ2-3; weak D call: TRBD2 (5 bases). V lost 6 bases and J 0 bases, leaving 10 bases between the germline ends. CDR1 and CDR2 (germline): LNHDA, SQIVND (reference sequence). The CDR3 has 14 residues. The CDR3 reads CASRQRFSTDTQYF. CDR3 nucleotide sequence: TGTGCCAGTAGGCAGCGGTTTAGCACAGATACGCAGTATTTT.

This clone has a single count. This chain connects TRBV27 to TRBJ2-2, with D unresolved. V lost 4 bases to trimming and J lost 1 base, with 7 bases between them. The CDR3 is made up of 14 amino acids. Germline CDR1 reads MNHEY; CDR2 reads SMNVEV (reference sequence). The CDR3 bases are TGTGCCAGCAGTTCCCCTCGGAACACCGGGGAGCTGTTTTTT. This gives the protein CASSSPRNTGELFF.

This rearrangement joins TRBV5-4 to TRBJ2-3, with TRBD2 matching 8 bases. V was pared by 0 bases and J by 2 bases, with 8 bases of the junction left unmatched. Germline V lookup: CDR1 SGHNT, CDR2 YYREEE (reference sequence). The CDR3 is made up of 17 amino acids. CDR3 sequence reads: CASSLAWTGGATDTQYF. CDR3 in DNA: TGTGCCAGCAGCTTGGCCTGGACGGGAGGGGCCACAGATACGCAGTATTTT.

This clone was seen once. The genes are TRBV3-1 (or the pseudogene TRBV3-2) and TRBJ1-1; D gene ambiguous. Trimming left V 0 bases short and J 1 base short, with 15 bases between. Per germline, CDR1 LGHDT and CDR2 YNNKEL (reference sequence). This CDR3 is built from 17 residues. The CDR3 sequence: CASSQDVVPGSNTEAFF. In nucleotides, the CDR3 is TGTGCCAGCAGCCAAGATGTCGTGCCGGGGTCGAACACTGAAGCTTTCTTT.

This rearrangement joins TRBV28 to TRBJ1-4, with D tentatively TRBD1 (5 bases). The V end lost 3 bases, the J end lost 6 bases, and 8 bases lay between the germline ends. The CDR3 consists of 13 residues. Germline V lookup: CDR1 MDHEN, CDR2 SYDVKM. The CDR3 DNA is TGTGCCAGCAGTTTTAGCAGGGATGAAAAACTGTTTTTT. It specifies CASSFSRDEKLFF.

The chain joins TRBV5-4 to TRBJ1-3; possible D gene TRBD1, 6 bases. The V and J ends lost 1 base and 0 bases respectively, with 11 bases between them. Germline assignment: CDR1 SGHNT and CDR2 YYREEE (reference sequence). This CDR3 has 16 amino acids. The CDR3 loop is CASSLSGVNSGNTIYF. CDR3 nucleotide sequence: TGTGCCAGCAGCTTGTCAGGGGTTAACTCTGGAAACACCATATATTTT.

The J gene is TRBJ2-5, the V gene TRBV3-1 (or the pseudogene TRBV3-2); no reliable D call. Germline V gene data show CDR1 as LGHDT and CDR2 as YNNKEL (reference sequence). V lost 1 base and J 2 bases, leaving 14 bases between the germline ends. The CDR3 is 16 amino acids. CDR3 DNA sequence: TGTGCCAGCAGCCAAGGACTCTACGTTGGGCAAGAGACCCAGTACTTC. Its translation: CASSQGLYVGQETQYF.

To note about this clone: The same CDR3 arises from other DNA sequences in this sample as well. The chain links TRBV29-1 to TRBJ1-2; 7 bases are a match to TRBD1. Germline trimming cut 4 bases from V and 7 bases from J; bases unmatched to any gene: 3. Germline CDR1 reads SQVTM; CDR2 reads ANQGSEA. This CDR3 spans 11 amino acids. The CDR3 DNA reads as TGCAGCGTTGGACAGGGAAGTGGCTACACCTTC. Translating it yields CSVGQGSGYTF.

Concerning this clone itself: The same CDR3 can be traced to other DNA sequences in this sample. The chain is built from TRBV29-1 and TRBJ1-2; TRBD1 aligns across 9 bases. Per germline, CDR1 SQVTM and CDR2 ANQGSEA. There are 12 residues in the CDR3. Trimming cost V 4 bases and J 4 bases; bases outside gene matches: 1. CDR3 protein: CSVAGQGYGYTF. CDR3 coding DNA: TGCAGCGTTGCGGGACAGGGCTATGGCTACACCTTC. Filled out from reference TRBV29-1 and TRBJ1-2, the complete variable domain reads SAVISQKPSRDICQRGTSLTIQCQVDSQVTMMFWYRQQPGQSLTLIATANQGSEATYESGFVIDKFPISRPNLTFSTLTVSNMSPEDSSIYLCSVAGQGYGYTFGSGTRLTVV.

The chain employs TRBV4-1 and TRBJ2-5; 7 bases match TRBD1. Germline V gene data show CDR1 as MGHRA and CDR2 as YSYEKL. This CDR3 has 15 amino acids. The V and J ends lost 1 base and 0 bases, in that order; junction bases with no gene match: 2. CDR3 residues: CASSQGGTDQETQYF. The CDR3 DNA is TGCGCCAGCAGCCAAGGTGGGACAGACCAAGAGACCCAGTACTTC.

V gene TRBV7-2 combines with J gene TRBJ1-1; D is undetermined. The V gene's germline CDR1 is SGHTA and CDR2 FQGNSA. The CDR3 spans 12 residues. V gave up 0 bases and J gave up 8 bases, with 7 bases separating them. CDR3 loop: CASSLASREAFF. CDR3 DNA sequence: TGTGCCAGCAGCTTAGCGTCCCGGGAAGCTTTCTTT.

V is TRBV19 and J is TRBJ2-2; no clear D gene. V lost 3 bases to trimming and J lost 1 base, with 18 bases between them. CDR3 length equals 18 residues. The germline gives CDR1 LNHDA, CDR2 SQIVND (reference sequence). Here the CDR3 reads CASSIRSRVQRNTGELFF. CDR3 DNA sequence: TGTGCCAGTAGTATCCGTAGTCGGGTCCAGAGGAACACCGGGGAGCTGTTTTTT.

The V and J genes are TRBV5-1 and TRBJ2-3; TRBD1 matches at 7 bases. From germline, CDR1 is SGHRS and CDR2 YFSETQ. CDR3 length: 17 amino acids. Trimming took 0 bases from V and 2 from J; bases not matched to a gene: 9. The CDR3 region is CASSLVGAGGVTDTQYF. Written as DNA, the CDR3 is TGCGCCAGCAGCTTGGTCGGGGCAGGGGGTGTCACAGATACGCAGTATTTT. The full variable domain, with the rest looked up from reference TRBV5-1 and TRBJ2-3, is KAGVTQTPRYLIKTRGQQVTLSCSPISGHRSVSWYQQTPGQGLQFLFEYFSETQRNKGNFPGRFSGRQFSNSRSEMNVSTLELGDSALYLCASSLVGAGGVTDTQYFGPGTRLTVL.

V is TRBV4-1 and J is TRBJ1-5; D is perhaps TRBD1 (5 bases). Germline lookup yields CDR1 MGHRA and CDR2 YSYEKL. The V end was cut by 1 base, the J end by 6 bases, with 13 bases between. CDR3 size: 15 residues. The CDR3 loop is CASSQVGQGTQPQHF. In DNA, the CDR3 is TGCGCCAGCAGCCAAGTGGGGCAGGGAACTCAGCCCCAGCATTTT.

The V gene is TRBV5-1, the J gene TRBJ1-1; no firm D call. Trimming took off 4 bases at V and 0 bases at J, with 10 bases between the two ends. The CDR3 covers 14 residues. The V gene's germline CDR1 is SGHRS and CDR2 YFSETQ. CDR3 bases: TGCGCCAGCAGCCAGGTACCGATGAACACTGAAGCTTTCTTT. It is translated as CASSQVPMNTEAFF.